One and the same sample provided the 21 T cell receptor beta chains below, sequenced in a study of shared clonotypes between healthy human individuals. Repertoires were generated with immunoSEQ multiplex PCR, while TCRdb's copy carries only in-frame clones and drops some. The table lists 450,000 to 550,000 clones, approximately 85% of them singletons. Sequencing used PBMCs. The receptors derive from a woman in her 40s in good health. Some clones in this sample may be carry-over from other donors' samples.

The gene calls are TRBV29-1 and TRBJ2-1, with D unclear. The CDR3 totals 14 residues. The V gene lost 7 bases and the J gene lost 5 bases, with 18 bases spanning the gap. Germline CDR1 reads SQVTM; CDR2 reads ANQGSEA. Here the CDR3 DNA reads TGCAGCGCCGACCAAGACTTTACCGACAATGAGCAGTTCTTC. It encodes CSADQDFTDNEQFF.

The chain has TRBV7-9 and TRBJ2-3; D unresolved. With 3 bases removed from V and 6 bases from J, the gap between germline ends came to 4 bases. Germline assignment: CDR1 SEHNR and CDR2 FQNEAQ (reference sequence). The length of the CDR3 is 11 residues. The CDR3 here is CASSFKDTQYF. CDR3 DNA: TGTGCCAGCAGCTTCAAGGATACGCAGTATTTT. The full variable domain, in which reference TRBV7-9 and TRBJ2-3 provide the parts outside the CDR3, is DTGVSQNPRHKITKRGQNVTFRCDPISEHNRLYWYRQTLGQGPEFLTYFQNEAQLEKSRLLSDRFSAERPKGSFSTLEIQRTEQGDSAMYLCASSFKDTQYFGPGTRLTVL.

The J gene is TRBJ2-4, the V gene TRBV2; D tentatively fits TRBD1 or TRBD2 (6 bases each). The CDR3 has 16 residues. The V end was cut by 7 bases, the J end by 3 bases, with 19 bases between. Germline-derived CDR1 and CDR2 are SNHLY and FYNNEI. The CDR3 here is CASNGGGSLGKNIQYF. The CDR3 nucleotides read TGTGCCAGCAATGGAGGGGGTAGTTTAGGCAAAAACATTCAGTACTTC. The full variable domain, completed using reference TRBV2 and TRBJ2-4, is EPEVTQTPSHQVTQMGQEVILRCVPISNHLYFYWYRQILGQKVEFLVSFYNNEISEKSEIFDDQFSVERPDGSNFTLKIRSTKLEDSAMYFCASNGGGSLGKNIQYFGAGTRLSVL.

This rearrangement joins TRBV28 to TRBJ1-1; D is undetermined. This CDR3 is built from 12 residues. The V end was cut by 2 bases, the J end by 7 bases, with 8 bases between. The V gene's germline CDR1 is MDHEN and CDR2 SYDVKM. The CDR3 loop is CASSLPYSEAFF. CDR3 nucleotide sequence: TGTGCCAGCAGTTTACCCTACAGTGAAGCTTTCTTT.

The gene calls are TRBV7-3 and TRBJ2-1; D possibly corresponds to TRBD1 (7 bases). Germline V gene sequence: CDR1 SGHTA, CDR2 FQGTGA. Trimming removed 4 bases at V and 13 bases at J, with 14 bases between. The CDR3 contains 12 residues. CDR3 residues: CASSSQGGPQFF. The CDR3 DNA sequence: TGTGCCAGCAGCTCGCAGGGGGGACCACAGTTCTTC.

The CDR3 sequence: CASSPAGFSVTEQYF. The CDR3 DNA reads as TGTGCCAGCAGCCCCGCCGGGTTTAGCGTGACCGAGCAGTACTTC. The gene calls are TRBV28 and TRBJ2-7, with a possible D match to TRBD2 (5 bases). This CDR3 has 15 residues. Germline CDR1 MDHEN, CDR2 SYDVKM. The V end was cut by 6 bases, the J end by 6 bases, with 21 bases between.

The chain joins TRBV5-1 to TRBJ2-7; 7 positions match TRBD1. The V gene end was trimmed by 1 base and the J gene end by 0 bases; junction bases not matched to a gene: 4. The CDR3 is made up of 15 amino acids. CDR1 SGHRS and CDR2 YFSETQ come from the germline V gene. The CDR3 sequence is CASSLSGQDSYEQYF. For the CDR3, the DNA is TGCGCCAGCAGCTTGTCAGGACAGGACTCCTACGAGCAGTACTTC.

V gene TRBV9 combines with J gene TRBJ2-3; 11 bases line up with TRBD2. V lost 0 bases to trimming and J lost 4 bases; unmatched junction nucleotides: 10. The CDR3 consists of 18 residues. CDR1 SGDLS and CDR2 YYNGEE come from the germline V gene. CDR3 sequence: CASSVVGQPLAGADTQYF. The DNA for the CDR3 is TGTGCCAGCAGCGTAGTAGGTCAGCCACTAGCGGGAGCAGATACGCAGTATTTT.

The rearrangement uses TRBV7-3 and TRBJ2-3; the D is unclear. Trimming cost V 5 bases and J 0 bases, with 12 bases left between them. CDR3 size: 15 residues. Germline loops: CDR1 SGHTA, CDR2 FQGTGA. CDR3 region: CASSLGLTSTDTQYF. CDR3 coding DNA: TGTGCCAGCAGCCTGGGATTAACTAGCACAGATACGCAGTATTTT.

This chain uses TRBV28 with TRBJ2-4, with D possibly matching TRBD2 (6 bases). CDR3 length equals 16 residues. The ends were cut back, 5 bases at V and 0 bases at J, with 14 bases in the middle. CDR1 is MDHEN and CDR2 is SYDVKM in the germline V gene. The CDR3 protein is CASSLPGLIAKNIQYF. The DNA of the CDR3 is TGTGCCAGCAGTCTTCCGGGACTGATAGCCAAAAACATTCAGTACTTC.

V usage is TRBV30 and J usage is TRBJ2-1, with TRBD1 matching over 9 bases. This CDR3 is built from 15 residues. Germline-derived CDR1 and CDR2 are GTSNPN and SVGIG (reference sequence). The junction had 13 bases not matched to a gene; V was cut back by 7 bases and J by 6 bases. CDR3 residues: CASPSRTGVFNEQFF. The CDR3 nucleotides are TGTGCCTCCCCCTCCCGGACAGGGGTATTCAATGAGCAGTTCTTC.

This clone has just one count. V usage is TRBV28 and J usage is TRBJ2-1, with 9 bases that match TRBD2. The CDR3 is made up of 15 amino acids. Germline trimming cut 8 bases from V and 2 bases from J; bases unmatched to any gene: 7. Germline CDR1 and CDR2: MDHEN and SYDVKM. DNA of the CDR3: TGTGCCAGCTTCTTAGCGGGAGAAGCCTACAATGAGCAGTTCTTC. Translated: CASFLAGEAYNEQFF.

The chain employs TRBV15 and TRBJ2-2; 8 nucleotides match TRBD1. Germline CDR1 reads LNHNV; CDR2 reads YYDKDF (reference sequence). V lost 5 bases to trimming and J lost 1 base; unmatched junction nucleotides: 6. The CDR3 has 16 amino acids. The CDR3 here is CATSQRTGLNTGELFF. The CDR3 DNA reads TGTGCCACCAGCCAACGGACAGGGCTGAACACCGGGGAGCTGTTTTTT.

The chain employs TRBV4-2 and TRBJ2-1; D might be TRBD1 or TRBD2, each matching 5 bases. There are 17 residues in the CDR3. The V gene lost 3 bases and the J gene lost 5 bases, with 20 bases spanning the gap. From germline, CDR1 is LGHNA and CDR2 YNFKEQ. The CDR3 loop reads CASSHPARGWVDNEQFF. CDR3 nucleotides: TGTGCCAGCAGCCATCCCGCGAGGGGTTGGGTGGACAATGAGCAGTTCTTC.

This chain uses TRBV18 with TRBJ2-3, with D tentatively TRBD2 (5 bases). The germline V gene has CDR1 KGHSH and CDR2 LQKENI. The CDR3 has 16 residues. The V end was cut by 2 bases, the J end by 2 bases, with 14 bases between. The CDR3, as DNA: TGTGCCAGCTCACCAGGGAGCCTACTGATCACAGATACGCAGTATTTT. This gives the protein CASSPGSLLITDTQYF.

The CDR3 sequence is CASSIQENTEAFF. CDR3 DNA: TGTGCCAGCAGCATACAAGAGAACACTGAAGCTTTCTTT. This chain joins TRBV7-6 and TRBJ1-1, with D unresolved. Germline V gene sequence: CDR1 SGHVS, CDR2 FNYEAQ. The CDR3 contains 13 residues. Deletions cut 5 bases from V and 1 base from J, with 8 bases between.

As DNA, the CDR3 is TGTGCCAGCAGTCAACGACTAGCGGGAACCTACGAGCAGTACTTC. Protein sequence: CASSQRLAGTYEQYF. This chain links TRBV6-5 with TRBJ2-7; 11 positions agree with TRBD2. The CDR3 runs 15 residues. Looked up from germline, CDR1 is MNHEY and CDR2 is SVGAGI. V lost 5 bases to trimming and J lost 2 bases; unmatched junction nucleotides: 5.

The chain recombines TRBV14 with TRBJ1-1; no firm D call. The CDR3 has 14 residues. Germline V gene data show CDR1 as SGHDN and CDR2 as FVKESK. The V end lost 0 bases, the J end lost 5 bases, and 10 bases lay between the germline ends. The CDR3 reads CASSQESGFTEAFF. CDR3 in DNA: TGTGCCAGCAGCCAAGAATCGGGGTTTACTGAAGCTTTCTTT.

V gene TRBV5-6 combines with J gene TRBJ2-5, with 7 nucleotides matching TRBD2. Germline V gene lookup returns CDR1 SGHDT and CDR2 YYEEEE. The CDR3 totals 13 residues. Trimming at V came to 3 bases and at J to 5 bases, leaving 4 bases not matched to a gene. The CDR3 protein is CASSSGTTETQYF. The CDR3, as DNA: TGTGCCAGCAGCTCCGGGACTACTGAGACCCAGTACTTC.

The V and J genes are TRBV19 and TRBJ2-6, with 9 bases aligning to TRBD1. V shed 5 bases and J 0 bases; nucleotides not matched to a gene: 8. Germline V gene data show CDR1 as LNHDA and CDR2 as SQIVND (reference sequence). This CDR3 contains 18 residues. This chain's CDR3 is CASSQRDRVYSGANVLTF. CDR3 nucleotides: TGTGCCAGTAGTCAAAGGGACAGGGTCTACTCTGGGGCCAACGTCCTGACTTTC.

This clone was seen a few times. V gene TRBV11-2 combines with J gene TRBJ2-2; D remains ambiguous. This CDR3 has 13 residues. V lost 5 bases and J 6 bases, leaving 10 bases between the germline ends. Germline V lookup: CDR1 SGHAT, CDR2 FQNNGV. The CDR3 loop is CASSESRSGELFF. For the CDR3, the DNA is TGTGCCAGCAGCGAATCGAGATCCGGGGAGCTGTTTTTT.